One TCR beta chain is described in this entry. Antigen unknown. This record comes from a study of T cell responses to AZD1222 COVID-19 vaccine. About the research overall: Second-dose intervals of approximately 4 or approximately 12 weeks were pooled.

The study's findings and limits: Elevations in Spike-specific TCR breadth and depth followed administration of two AZD1222 doses.

Profiling relied on immunoSEQ multiplex PCR, and the TCRdb table lists in-frame clones only, not all of them. In the table there are approximately 150,000 clones, 85% to 90% of which are singletons. V was trimmed by 2 bases and J by 3 bases, leaving 1 base between them. The CDR3 contains 11 residues. CDR1 and CDR2 (germline): SGHVS, FNYEAQ. The chain combines TRBV7-6 with TRBJ2-5; D not certain. Source: peripheral blood, taken on day 0 of AZD1222 vaccination. This sequence originates from an adult in good health. CDR3: CASSLKETQYF. CDR3 nucleotide sequence: TGTGCCAGCAGCTTAAAAGAGACCCAGTACTTC.